These T cell receptor beta chains were read from a single sample in a study of cytomegalovirus exposure and HLA in healthy donors. Sequencing was performed with immunoSEQ multiplex PCR; in TCRdb, only in-frame clones are kept and a portion is missing. The sample includes 150,000 or so clones, approximately 84% of them seen just once. What was sequenced was PBMCs. Receptor source: a woman in her 40s in good health and CMV-seropositive. CDR3s include the opening cysteine and the closing phenylalanine or tryptophan. A D gene is named only where the DNA matches it firmly. Rows may omit the clone size; those that give it use once, few, many or a size class.

d_gene: -
abundance: -
j_gene: TRBJ2-2
v_gene: TRBV30
CDR3aa: CAWGQTQSNTGELFF
CDR3nt: TGTGCCTGGGGACAGACCCAATCGAACACCGGGGAGCTGTTTTTT

d_gene: TRBD1
abundance: -
j_gene: TRBJ1-2
v_gene: TRBV29-1
CDR3aa: CSVGTGPNYGYTF
CDR3nt: TGCAGCGTTGGGACAGGGCCTAACTATGGCTACACCTTC

d_gene: -
abundance: -
j_gene: TRBJ1-1
v_gene: TRBV27
CDR3aa: CASSLGPGSVTEAFF
CDR3nt: TGTGCCAGCAGTTTAGGGCCGGGGTCGGTCACTGAAGCTTTCTTT

d_gene: TRBD2
abundance: -
j_gene: TRBJ2-2
v_gene: TRBV5-1
CDR3aa: CASSLDAGGLTGELFF
CDR3nt: TGCGCCAGCAGCTTGGATGCGGGGGGACTCACCGGGGAGCTGTTTTTT

d_gene: TRBD1
abundance: -
j_gene: TRBJ1-1
v_gene: TRBV9
CDR3aa: CASSAQTGVGAYTEAFF
CDR3nt: TGTGCCAGCAGCGCACAGACAGGGGTCGGGGCCTACACTGAAGCTTTCTTT

d_gene: -
abundance: once
j_gene: TRBJ2-2
v_gene: TRBV5-1
CDR3aa: CASSPGWGNTGELFF
CDR3nt: TGCGCCAGCAGCCCGGGGTGGGGTAACACCGGGGAGCTGTTTTTT

d_gene: -
abundance: -
j_gene: TRBJ2-1
v_gene: TRBV7-6
CDR3aa: CASSLGQNNEQFF
CDR3nt: TGTGCCAGCAGCTTAGGACAGAATAATGAGCAGTTCTTC

d_gene: -
abundance: -
j_gene: TRBJ1-3
v_gene: TRBV7-6
CDR3aa: CASSLWGAGNTIYF
CDR3nt: TGTGCCAGCAGCTTATGGGGCGCCGGAAACACCATATATTTT

d_gene: TRBD1
abundance: -
j_gene: TRBJ2-2
v_gene: TRBV5-1
CDR3aa: CASRTSPRGSGELFF
CDR3nt: TGCGCCAGCAGAACTTCTCCCAGGGGGAGCGGGGAGCTGTTTTTT

d_gene: TRBD1
abundance: once
j_gene: TRBJ1-1
v_gene: TRBV29-1
CDR3aa: CSVIGTDRTAGTEAFF
CDR3nt: TGCAGCGTCATCGGGACAGACCGAACCGCCGGTACTGAAGCTTTCTTT

d_gene: TRBD1
abundance: few
j_gene: TRBJ2-7
v_gene: TRBV5-1
CDR3aa: CASSLAPIGTGDTEQYF
CDR3nt: TGCGCCAGCAGCTTGGCCCCTATAGGGACAGGGGACACCGAGCAGTACTTC

d_gene: TRBD2
abundance: -
j_gene: TRBJ2-3
v_gene: TRBV30
CDR3aa: CAWSVTGGPTDTQYF
CDR3nt: TGTGCCTGGAGTGTAACGGGGGGGCCCACAGATACGCAGTATTTT